Below, 26 T cell receptor beta chains from the same sample are listed, as sequenced in a study of graft-versus-host responses after intestinal transplantation. Some clones are missing from TCRdb's copy, which holds only in-frame ones; the method was immunoSEQ multiplex PCR. Of 80,000 to 95,000 clones in the sample, more than 85% were seen once. Their antigens are not known. The source was unstimulated CD8+ T cells sorted from spleen or lymph node cells, collected before intestinal transplant. Receptor source: a human donor who received an intestinal transplant.

The gene calls are TRBV1 and TRBJ1-4; the D call in the table, TRBD1, was not verified against the DNA. TRBV1 is marked as a pseudogene. This CDR3 region has 15 residues. The CDR3 reads CTSSQEGQGHEKLFF. The CDR3 DNA follows: TGCACCAGCAGCCAAGAAGGTCAGGGCCATGAAAAACTGTTTTTT.

The chain employs TRBV7-8 and TRBJ1-4, with TRBD1 identical over 10 bases. The CDR3 consists of 17 residues. Germline loops: CDR1 SGHVS, CDR2 FQNEAQ. V dropped 10 bases and J dropped 5; count of bases not matched to a gene: 16. CDR3 loop: CAIGYRDRGAPNEKLFF. CDR3 nucleotide sequence: TGTGCCATTGGGTACCGGGACAGGGGCGCCCCGAATGAAAAACTGTTTTTT.

V is TRBV9 and J is TRBJ1-1; 8 bases are a match to TRBD1. CDR3 length: 16 residues. From germline, CDR1 is SGDLS and CDR2 YYNGEE. The V segment lost 3 bases and the J segment 3 bases; nucleotides outside the gene matches: 10. The CDR3 DNA follows: TGTGCCAGCAGCGAAGGACAGGGTAATCGGGACACTGAAGCTTTCTTT. It translates to CASSEGQGNRDTEAFF.

V gene TRBV11-2 combines with J gene TRBJ1-2, with D unclear. Trimming shortened V by 3 bases and J by 8 bases, and 16 bases separated the two germline ends. The CDR3 spans 14 residues. In germline, CDR1 is SGHAT, CDR2 FQNNGV. In DNA form, the CDR3 reads TGTGCCAGCAGCTTGGGAGGGTGGAGCCCGGGCTACACCTTC. Its translation is CASSLGGWSPGYTF.

The rearrangement joins TRBV27 to TRBJ2-7; 7 bases agree with TRBD2. This CDR3 region has 12 residues. Germline V gene sequence: CDR1 MNHEY, CDR2 SMNVEV (reference sequence). J lost 6 bases, V lost 4 bases, and 3 bases had no gene match. For the CDR3, the DNA is TGTGCCAGCAGTTCCTCGGGGGGCGAGCAGTACTTC. It encodes CASSSSGGEQYF.

V gene TRBV6-6 combines with J gene TRBJ1-1, with TRBD1 identical over 8 bases. V lost 5 bases, J lost 7 bases, and 6 bases stayed unmatched. Germline V lookup: CDR1 MNHNY, CDR2 SVGAGI (reference sequence). This CDR3 is built from 13 residues. The CDR3 sequence is CASSTDRGSEAFF. In nucleotides, the CDR3 is TGTGCCAGCAGTACCGACAGGGGAAGTGAAGCTTTCTTT.

The chain joins TRBV2 to TRBJ2-1, with 10 bases identical to TRBD2. V trimming: 5 bases; J trimming: 0 bases; junction bases outside the gene matches: 13. Germline V gives CDR1 SNHLY, CDR2 FYNNEI. The length of the CDR3 is 19 residues. The CDR3 protein is CASSTHLTASGGSYNEQFF. The CDR3, as DNA: TGTGCCAGCAGTACCCACCTGACAGCTAGCGGGGGCTCCTACAATGAGCAGTTCTTC.

CDR3: CASSLTGFEAFF. The CDR3 coding sequence is TGCGCCAGCAGCTTGACAGGGTTTGAAGCTTTCTTT. This chain uses TRBV5-1 with TRBJ1-1; the D gene is possibly TRBD1 (6 bases). The germline V gene encodes CDR1 SGHRS and CDR2 YFSETQ. The CDR3 is 12 residues long. Trimming pared 1 base from V and 7 bases from J, leaving 8 bases between.

The rearrangement links TRBV18 to TRBJ1-4; possibly TRBD1 for D (6 bases). This CDR3 has 14 amino acids. Germline values: CDR1 KGHSH, CDR2 LQKENI. V was pared by 8 bases and J by 5 bases, with 15 bases between. The chain's CDR3 is CASPHRATNEKLFF. CDR3 sequence (DNA): TGTGCCAGCCCTCACAGGGCTACCAATGAAAAACTGTTTTTT.

This clone occurred once. V is TRBV7-9 and J is TRBJ2-4; D possibly corresponds to TRBD1 (5 bases). V gave up 4 bases and J gave up 6 bases, with 13 bases separating them. CDR3 size: 14 residues. From germline, CDR1 is SEHNR and CDR2 FQNEAQ (reference sequence). CDR3 loop: CASSSPGQGNIQYF. The CDR3 nucleotides are TGTGCCAGCAGCTCCCCAGGGCAGGGAAACATTCAGTACTTC.

The rearrangement uses TRBV9 and TRBJ2-1, with a weak D call TRBD2 (5 bases). Germline CDR1 is SGDLS and CDR2 is YYNGEE. This CDR3 contains 12 residues. The germline V and J ends were trimmed by 3 bases and 7 bases, with 8 bases remaining between them. CDR3 DNA: TGTGCCAGCAGCGGTGGAGGTAATGAGCAGTTCTTC. Protein product: CASSGGGNEQFF.

V is TRBV6-5 and J is TRBJ2-7; D gene uncertain. V gave up 0 bases and J gave up 2 bases, with 11 bases separating them. This CDR3 region has 15 residues. CDR1 and CDR2 (germline): MNHEY, SVGAGI. CDR3 protein: CASSYSMASTYEQYF. Here the CDR3 DNA reads TGTGCCAGCAGTTACTCGATGGCCTCCACCTACGAGCAGTACTTC.

This chain links TRBV11-2 with TRBJ1-1; 10 bases map to TRBD1. Germline assignment: CDR1 SGHAT and CDR2 FQNNGV. V trimming: 5 bases; J trimming: 6 bases; junction bases outside the gene matches: 9. The CDR3 length is 15 residues. As DNA, the CDR3 is TGTGCCAGCAGCCCCCCGGGACAGGGGATCTCTGAAGCTTTCTTT. This encodes CASSPPGQGISEAFF.

The V call is TRBV7-9, the J call TRBJ2-4; D might be TRBD2 (7 bases). Germline V CDR1 and CDR2: SEHNR, FQNEAQ (reference sequence). The V and J ends lost 5 bases and 6 bases respectively, with 8 bases between them. The CDR3 loop spans 12 amino acids. CDR3 region: CASSGGANIQYF. CDR3 nucleotide sequence: TGTGCCAGCAGCGGGGGGGCAAACATTCAGTACTTC. Full variable domain (remainder filled in from reference TRBV7-9 and TRBJ2-4): DTGVSQNPRHKITKRGQNVTFRCDPISEHNRLYWYRQTLGQGPEFLTYFQNEAQLEKSRLLSDRFSAERPKGSFSTLEIQRTEQGDSAMYLCASSGGANIQYFGAGTRLSVL.

The V and J genes are TRBV19 and TRBJ1-2; D not certain. Germline lookup yields CDR1 LNHDA and CDR2 SQIVND (reference sequence). CDR3 size: 15 residues. Trimming removed 7 bases from V and 4 bases from J, with 19 bases in between. The CDR3 nucleotides are TGTGCCAGTAACACGCTCGAGGGCAAAGGCTATGGCTACACCTTC. Encoded protein: CASNTLEGKGYGYTF.

V is TRBV27 and J is TRBJ2-7; the D gene is possibly TRBD2 (5 bases). The CDR3 totals 13 residues. Germline V gives CDR1 MNHEY, CDR2 SMNVEV (reference sequence). V was clipped by 8 bases and J by 7 bases, with 18 bases between them. In DNA, the CDR3 is TGTGCCAGCGAGGGTCTGGGAGCGGAGGAGCAGTACTTC. This sequence encodes CASEGLGAEEQYF.

This chain links TRBV7-8 with TRBJ1-5, with 8 positions matching TRBD1. Per the germline V gene, CDR1 is SGHVS and CDR2 is FQNEAQ. The junction had 13 bases not matched to a gene; V was cut back by 7 bases and J by 2 bases. The CDR3 is made up of 17 amino acids. The CDR3 reads CASTGTGWAEGNQPQHF. The CDR3 DNA is TGTGCCAGCACCGGGACAGGATGGGCAGAGGGCAATCAGCCCCAGCATTTT.

The rearrangement joins TRBV19 to TRBJ2-7; 10 positions agree with TRBD1. V dropped 4 bases and J dropped 8; count of bases not matched to a gene: 8. This CDR3 has 14 amino acids. CDR1 is LNHDA, CDR2 SQIVND, per germline (reference sequence). CDR3 residues: CASSTDRGPTKQYF. The DNA of the CDR3 is TGTGCCAGTAGTACCGACAGGGGGCCCACGAAGCAGTACTTC.

The rearrangement links TRBV5-1 to TRBJ1-6, with 9 positions matching TRBD1. V shed 0 bases and J 6 bases; nucleotides not matched to a gene: 4. This CDR3 spans 16 amino acids. CDR1 is SGHRS and CDR2 is YFSETQ in the germline V gene. The CDR3 loop reads CASSLVGTGFNSPLHF. The CDR3 bases are TGCGCCAGCAGCTTGGTTGGGACAGGGTTTAATTCACCCCTCCACTTT. The full variable domain, rest sourced from reference TRBV5-1 and TRBJ1-6, is KAGVTQTPRYLIKTRGQQVTLSCSPISGHRSVSWYQQTPGQGLQFLFEYFSETQRNKGNFPGRFSGRQFSNSRSEMNVSTLELGDSALYLCASSLVGTGFNSPLHFGNGTRLTVT.

The chain employs TRBV7-9 and TRBJ2-7; perhaps TRBD2 as D (6 bases). The CDR3 consists of 16 residues. The V and J ends lost 1 base and 0 bases respectively, with 13 bases between them. From germline, CDR1 is SEHNR and CDR2 FQNEAQ (reference sequence). The CDR3 region is CASSLVGGAVSYEQYF. In nucleotides, the CDR3 is TGTGCCAGCAGCTTAGTCGGAGGGGCAGTCTCCTACGAGCAGTACTTC.

V gene TRBV28 combines with J gene TRBJ1-6; D gene ambiguous. Looked up from germline, CDR1 is MDHEN and CDR2 is SYDVKM. The CDR3 covers 13 residues. The V end was cut by 3 bases, the J end by 7 bases, with 7 bases between. In nucleotides, the CDR3 is TGTGCCAGCAGTTTTGGCTTCAATTCACCCCTCCACTTT. Amino acid sequence: CASSFGFNSPLHF.

The J gene is TRBJ2-3, the V gene TRBV4-3; TRBD2 might be the D (6 bases). There are 14 residues in the CDR3. V was shortened by 4 bases and J by 1 base, with 9 bases between the two germline ends. CDR1 is LGHNA, CDR2 YSLEER, per germline. This CDR3 reads CASSRGTGTDTQYF. DNA for the CDR3: TGCGCCAGCAGCCGAGGGACTGGCACAGATACGCAGTATTTT.

V gene TRBV5-6 combines with J gene TRBJ2-7; D call uncertain. Germline values: CDR1 SGHDT, CDR2 YYEEEE. This CDR3 has 15 residues. The V gene lost 0 bases and the J gene lost 3 bases, with 13 bases spanning the gap. The CDR3 region is CASSLVARSLYEQYF. DNA of the CDR3: TGTGCCAGCAGCTTGGTCGCTAGATCCCTCTACGAGCAGTACTTC.

This chain uses TRBV5-6 with TRBJ2-7; the D gene is possibly TRBD1 (6 bases). The CDR3 extends over 12 amino acids. Germline CDR1 is SGHDT and CDR2 is YYEEEE. Trimming shortened V by 4 bases and J by 3 bases, and 8 bases separated the two germline ends. DNA of the CDR3: TGTGCCAGCAGCAAGGACAGCTACGAGCAGTACTTC. This translates into CASSKDSYEQYF.

The V and J genes are TRBV27 and TRBJ2-1, with D unclear. The V and J ends lost 0 bases and 10 bases respectively, with 10 bases between them. Germline V gene lookup returns CDR1 MNHEY and CDR2 SMNVEV (reference sequence). The CDR3 is made up of 13 amino acids. CDR3 sequence: CASSLSPLTEQFF. CDR3 sequence (DNA): TGTGCCAGCAGTTTATCCCCTTTGACAGAGCAGTTCTTC.

This clone occurred once. This chain uses TRBV7-9 with TRBJ1-1; 11 nucleotides line up with TRBD1. With 6 bases clipped from V and 4 bases from J, the junction kept 7 bases outside the gene matches. The CDR3 has 15 amino acids. Germline-derived CDR1 and CDR2 are SEHNR and FQNEAQ (reference sequence). CDR3: CASRRTGGGSTEAFF. The CDR3 DNA is TGTGCCAGCAGGCGGACAGGGGGCGGGAGCACTGAAGCTTTCTTT. Full variable domain (outside the CDR3, taken from reference TRBV7-9 and TRBJ1-1): DTGVSQNPRHKITKRGQNVTFRCDPISEHNRLYWYRQTLGQGPEFLTYFQNEAQLEKSRLLSDRFSAERPKGSFSTLEIQRTEQGDSAMYLCASRRTGGGSTEAFFGQGTRLTVV.